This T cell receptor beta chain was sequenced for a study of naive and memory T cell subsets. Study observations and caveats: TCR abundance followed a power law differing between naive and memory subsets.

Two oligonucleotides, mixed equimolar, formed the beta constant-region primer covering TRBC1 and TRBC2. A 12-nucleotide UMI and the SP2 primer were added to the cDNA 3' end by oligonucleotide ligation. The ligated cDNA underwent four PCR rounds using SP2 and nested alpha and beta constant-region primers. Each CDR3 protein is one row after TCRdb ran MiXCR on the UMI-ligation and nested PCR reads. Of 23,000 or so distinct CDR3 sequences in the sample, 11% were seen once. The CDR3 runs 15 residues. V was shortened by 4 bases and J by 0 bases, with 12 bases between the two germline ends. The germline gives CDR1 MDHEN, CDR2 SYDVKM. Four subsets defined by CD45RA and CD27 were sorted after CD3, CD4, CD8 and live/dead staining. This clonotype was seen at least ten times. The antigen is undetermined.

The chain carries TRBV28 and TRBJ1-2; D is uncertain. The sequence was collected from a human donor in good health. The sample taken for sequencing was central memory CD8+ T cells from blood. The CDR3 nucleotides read TGTGCCAGCAGTTCTGCCCTCCCAGCTAACTATGGCTACACCTTC. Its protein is CASSSALPANYGYTF.